The sequence of this T cell receptor beta chain was determined in a study of OX40 agonist ivuxolimab in advanced cancers. In the study overall: Patients undergoing dose escalation presented with hepatocellular carcinoma, melanoma, renal cell or head and neck cancer. Of the patients, three showed partial responses, one with hepatocellular carcinoma and two with cutaneous melanoma.

The assay was immunoSEQ multiplex PCR, and TCRdb's table has in-frame clones only and misses some. This sample has around 70,000 clones; roughly 86% occur once, and the top ten carry 5%. The CDR3 consists of 13 residues. Trimming stripped 5 bases from V and 7 bases from J, with 12 bases between. Per germline, CDR1 SGHTA and CDR2 FQGNSA. In regard to this clone: Its antigen is undetermined.

Study-wide points: Partial responders at 0.1-3.0 mg/kg showed near-lowest clonal expansion. Normalized T-cell clonal expansion was also low in a subset of nonresponders.

The chain combines TRBV7-2 with TRBJ2-1; maybe TRBD1 (8 bases). Specimen: CD4+ or CD8+ T cells sorted from blood, collected in a trial of the OX40 agonist ivuxolimab. This clonotype was obtained from an adult with an advanced solid tumor such as melanoma, head and neck, liver or kidney cancer. The CDR3 region has the DNA TGTGCCAGCAGCCAACAGGGGGGGAATGAGCAGTTCTTC. Translation gives CASSQQGGNEQFF.